The 22 T cell receptor beta chains listed next were all sequenced from one sample in a study of cytomegalovirus exposure and HLA in healthy donors. Assay: immunoSEQ multiplex PCR; the TCRdb copy retains only in-frame clones and omits some. In the table there are around 250,000 clones, 90% of which are singletons. The sample consisted of PBMCs. Receptor source: a woman between 18 and 29 years old in good health and CMV-seronegative.

The chain recombines TRBV6-1 with TRBJ2-7, with a weak D call TRBD2 (7 bases). V lost 7 bases and J 1 base, leaving 14 bases between the germline ends. The CDR3 spans 14 residues. Germline V CDR1 and CDR2: MNHNS, SASEGT. CDR3 in amino acids: CASTQGGGSYEQYV. CDR3 sequence (DNA): TGTGCCAGCACCCAAGGGGGGGGATCCTACGAGCAGTACGTC.

The chain has TRBV10-3 and TRBJ1-5; a weak D match, TRBD1 (5 bases). This CDR3 contains 14 residues. In germline, CDR1 is ENHRY, CDR2 SYGVKD. Deletions cut 3 bases from V and 3 bases from J, with 9 bases between. The CDR3 sequence: CAISDAGNNQPQHF. The CDR3 DNA follows: TGTGCCATCAGTGATGCAGGGAACAATCAGCCCCAGCATTTT.

This rearrangement joins TRBV6-5 to TRBJ1-2; a weak D match, TRBD1 (6 bases). Per germline, CDR1 MNHEY and CDR2 SVGAGI. V dropped 1 base and J dropped 2 bases, with 8 bases sitting between them. The CDR3 consists of 14 residues. Here the CDR3 DNA reads TGTGCCAGCAGTTACTATCAGGGGAACTATGGCTACACCTTC. This translates into CASSYYQGNYGYTF.

The chain recombines TRBV6-1 with TRBJ2-2; D possibly corresponds to TRBD1 (5 bases). Germline loops: CDR1 MNHNS, CDR2 SASEGT. The CDR3 consists of 16 residues. The V gene lost 4 bases and the J gene lost 1 base, with 13 bases spanning the gap. The CDR3 reads CASSGQMNMNTGELFF. The CDR3 DNA reads TGTGCCAGCAGTGGACAGATGAATATGAACACCGGGGAGCTGTTTTTT.

The V gene is TRBV7-9, the J gene TRBJ2-3, with D maybe TRBD1 (6 bases). The CDR3 sequence is 14 residues long. Trimming stripped 2 bases from V and 3 bases from J, with 9 bases between. CDR1 and CDR2 from the germline V gene are SEHNR and FQNEAQ (reference sequence). CDR3 nucleotides: TGTGCCAGCAGCTTACCACAGGGAACAGATACGCAGTATTTT. This translates into CASSLPQGTDTQYF.

This chain uses TRBV4-1 with TRBJ2-2; 10 nucleotides match TRBD2. The length of the CDR3 is 17 residues. V lost 1 base and J lost 7; bases outside the gene matches: 9. Per germline, CDR1 MGHRA and CDR2 YSYEKL. The CDR3 DNA reads TGCGCCAGCAGCCAAGGTCCAGCGGGGGGGTTTAGCGGGGAGCTGTTTTTT. The encoded protein is CASSQGPAGGFSGELFF.

This clone has a handful of counts. V gene TRBV19 combines with J gene TRBJ2-2, with a weak D call TRBD1 (5 bases). V was pared by 4 bases and J by 6 bases, with 9 bases between. The germline V gene encodes CDR1 LNHDA and CDR2 SQIVND (reference sequence). CDR3 size: 13 residues. The CDR3 coding sequence is TGTGCCAGTAGTAAACAGGACGCCGGGGAGCTGTTTTTT. Residues: CASSKQDAGELFF. The complete variable domain, with remaining parts taken from reference TRBV19 and TRBJ2-2, reads DGGITQSPKYLFRKEGQNVTLSCEQNLNHDAMYWYRQDPGQGLRLIYYSQIVNDFQKGDIAEGYSVSREKKESFPLTVTSAQKNPTAFYLCASSKQDAGELFFGEGSRLTVL.

The chain combines TRBV7-2 with TRBJ1-1; D call uncertain. This CDR3 is 12 amino acids long. Germline V CDR1 and CDR2: SGHTA, FQGNSA. Trimming pared 1 base from V and 6 bases from J, leaving 6 bases between. This CDR3 is CASSLEGAEAFF. CDR3 coding DNA: TGTGCCAGCAGCTTAGAAGGAGCTGAAGCTTTCTTT.

The gene calls are TRBV6-1 and TRBJ2-5, with 7 bases matching TRBD2. The germline CDR1 and CDR2 sequences are MNHNS and SASEGT. V dropped 6 bases and J dropped 1; count of bases not matched to a gene: 2. The CDR3 has 13 amino acids. The CDR3 loop reads CASRRTSQETQYF. The CDR3 DNA reads TGTGCCAGCAGGCGGACTAGCCAAGAGACCCAGTACTTC.

This clone was seen only once. The V call is TRBV28, the J call TRBJ2-1; 13 positions match TRBD2. V lost 6 bases to trimming and J lost 4 bases; unmatched junction nucleotides: 6. CDR3 size: 16 residues. CDR1 MDHEN and CDR2 SYDVKM come from the germline V gene. The CDR3 DNA sequence: TGTGCCAGCAGGCTGACTAGCGGGGGGCTTTACAATGAGCAGTTCTTC. Amino acids: CASRLTSGGLYNEQFF.

This clone was recorded only once. The gene calls are TRBV5-1 and TRBJ1-2; D perhaps matches TRBD1 (5 bases). Germline CDR1 and CDR2: SGHRS and YFSETQ. This CDR3 spans 14 amino acids. Trimming shortened V by 1 base and J by 2 bases, and 9 bases separated the two germline ends. CDR3: CASSLFPGNYGYTF. The CDR3 nucleotides are TGCGCCAGCAGCTTGTTTCCAGGGAACTATGGCTACACCTTC.

The CDR3 region has the DNA TGTGCCAGCTCAAGGGGTCGGGGACATTCCTACGAGCAGTACGTC. Translation: CASSRGRGHSYEQYV. The chain couples TRBV18 to TRBJ2-7; D is perhaps TRBD1 (6 bases). V lost 5 bases to trimming and J lost 1 base, with 15 bases between them. CDR3 size: 15 residues. Germline lookup yields CDR1 KGHSH and CDR2 LQKENI.

V gene TRBV5-1 combines with J gene TRBJ2-5; 9 bases align to TRBD1. Trimming removed 4 bases from V and 4 bases from J; junction bases left unmatched: 8. The CDR3 has 15 residues. Germline assignment: CDR1 SGHRS and CDR2 YFSETQ. Here the CDR3 DNA reads TGCGCCAGCAGCACGGGACAGGGTTTTTCAGAGACCCAGTACTTC. Translated, it gives CASSTGQGFSETQYF. Filled out from reference TRBV5-1 and TRBJ2-5, the complete variable domain reads KAGVTQTPRYLIKTRGQQVTLSCSPISGHRSVSWYQQTPGQGLQFLFEYFSETQRNKGNFPGRFSGRQFSNSRSEMNVSTLELGDSALYLCASSTGQGFSETQYFGPGTRLLVL.

The J gene is TRBJ1-5, the V gene TRBV7-2; weak D call: TRBD1 (6 bases). Germline loops: CDR1 SGHTA, CDR2 FQGNSA. The CDR3 length is 19 residues. Trimming cost V 1 base and J 6 bases, with 25 bases left between them. CDR3 DNA sequence: TGTGCCAGCAGCTTAGTCCGTTGGACAGAGGCAGGGAGAGGTCAGCCCCAGCATTTT. This translates into CASSLVRWTEAGRGQPQHF.

The V call is TRBV5-1, the J call TRBJ2-5; possible D gene TRBD2, 5 bases. V dropped 2 bases and J dropped 5 bases, with 13 bases sitting between them. This CDR3 is built from 14 residues. Germline V gives CDR1 SGHRS, CDR2 YFSETQ. In DNA, the CDR3 is TGCGCCAGCAGCTTCACATCGTCGGGGGAGACCCAGTACTTC. Protein product: CASSFTSSGETQYF.

The chain employs TRBV7-9 and TRBJ2-5; the D gene is possibly TRBD2 (5 bases). Looked up from germline, CDR1 is SEHNR and CDR2 is FQNEAQ (reference sequence). This CDR3 spans 15 amino acids. V dropped 3 bases and J dropped 0 bases, with 11 bases sitting between them. CDR3 sequence reads: CASSFLREHQETQYF. The CDR3 DNA reads TGTGCCAGCAGCTTCCTCCGGGAACACCAAGAGACCCAGTACTTC.

This chain links TRBV6-5 with TRBJ1-6; D is ambiguous. Germline CDR1 MNHEY, CDR2 SVGAGI. This CDR3 has 15 amino acids. The ends were cut back, 8 bases at V and 6 bases at J, with 17 bases in the middle. The CDR3 nucleotides read TGTGCCAGCGTAGTGGCGGGATCGGGTAATTCACCCCTCCACTTT. It encodes CASVVAGSGNSPLHF.

J is TRBJ1-1 and V is TRBV5-1; 12 bases are shared with TRBD1. The CDR3 is 16 residues long. The germline CDR1 and CDR2 sequences are SGHRS and YFSETQ. With V trimmed by 2 bases and J by 5 bases, 7 bases remained unmatched. CDR3 sequence reads: CASSLGTGGYGTEAFF. The CDR3 nucleotides are TGCGCCAGCAGCTTAGGGACAGGGGGCTATGGTACTGAAGCTTTCTTT.

V is TRBV27 and J is TRBJ2-5; D perhaps matches TRBD1 (5 bases). The V gene's germline CDR1 is MNHEY and CDR2 SMNVEV (reference sequence). The CDR3 loop spans 13 amino acids. Trimming shortened V by 0 bases and J by 14 bases, and 16 bases separated the two germline ends. DNA of the CDR3: TGTGCCAGCAGTTTATCCCCAGGGTCACACCCATACTTC. Encoded protein: CASSLSPGSHPYF.

The rearrangement links TRBV27 to TRBJ2-3, with D perhaps matching TRBD1 (6 bases). CDR3 length: 16 residues. Germline V CDR1 and CDR2: MNHEY, SMNVEV (reference sequence). V was trimmed by 4 bases and J by 5 bases, leaving 19 bases between them. The CDR3 protein is CASSSSGTKWRDTQYF. The CDR3 nucleotides read TGTGCCAGCAGTTCCTCCGGGACAAAGTGGAGAGATACGCAGTATTTT.

The genes are TRBV11-1 and TRBJ2-7; 7 bases are shared with TRBD1. V gave up 5 bases and J gave up 6 bases; unmatched junction bases: 4. The V gene's germline CDR1 is SGHAT and CDR2 FQDESV (reference sequence). CDR3 length equals 12 residues. The CDR3 region is CASSRQGGEQYF. The DNA for the CDR3 is TGTGCCAGCAGCCGACAGGGCGGCGAGCAGTACTTC. The complete variable domain, with remaining parts taken from reference TRBV11-1 and TRBJ2-7, reads EAEVAQSPRYKITEKSQAVAFWCDPISGHATLYWYRQILGQGPELLVQFQDESVVDDSQLPKDRFSAERLKGVDSTLKIQPAELGDSAMYLCASSRQGGEQYFGPGTRLTVT.

The CDR3 loop is CASSPGLAGVSYNEQFF. As DNA, the CDR3 is TGCGCCAGCAGCCCCGGACTAGCGGGGGTCAGCTACAATGAGCAGTTCTTC. This chain connects TRBV5-1 to TRBJ2-1; the match to TRBD2 covers 13 bases. The CDR3 contains 17 residues. Losses at the gene ends were 4 bases for V and 3 bases for J; bases not matched to a gene: 7. The germline V gene encodes CDR1 SGHRS and CDR2 YFSETQ.